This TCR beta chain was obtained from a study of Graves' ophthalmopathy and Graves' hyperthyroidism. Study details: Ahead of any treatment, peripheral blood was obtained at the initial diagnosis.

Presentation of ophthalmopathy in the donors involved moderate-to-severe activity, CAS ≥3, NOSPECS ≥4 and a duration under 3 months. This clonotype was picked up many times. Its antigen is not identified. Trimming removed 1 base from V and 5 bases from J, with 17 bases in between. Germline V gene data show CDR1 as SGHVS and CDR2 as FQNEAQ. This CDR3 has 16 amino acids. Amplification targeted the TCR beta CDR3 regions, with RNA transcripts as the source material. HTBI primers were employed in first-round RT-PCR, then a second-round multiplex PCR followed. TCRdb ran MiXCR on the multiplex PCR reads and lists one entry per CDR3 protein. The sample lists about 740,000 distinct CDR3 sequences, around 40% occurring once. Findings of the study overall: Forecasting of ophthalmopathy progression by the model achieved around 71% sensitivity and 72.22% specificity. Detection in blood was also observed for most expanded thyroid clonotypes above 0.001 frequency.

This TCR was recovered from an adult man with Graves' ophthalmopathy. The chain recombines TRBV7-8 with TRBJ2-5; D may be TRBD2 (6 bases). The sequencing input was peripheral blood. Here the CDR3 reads CASSLELAPSWETQYF. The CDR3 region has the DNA TGTGCCAGCAGCTTAGAGCTAGCGCCCTCGTGGGAGACCCAGTACTTC.